Shown below are 3 T cell receptor beta chains from a single sample sequenced in a study of OX40 agonist ivuxolimab in advanced cancers. Sequencing was performed with immunoSEQ multiplex PCR; in TCRdb, only in-frame clones are kept and a portion is missing. The top ten clones hold roughly 2% of a sample with about 70,000 clones, 86% of them seen once. Specimen: CD4+ or CD8+ T cells sorted from blood, collected in a trial of the OX40 agonist ivuxolimab. The receptors stem from an adult with an advanced solid tumor such as melanoma, head and neck, liver or kidney cancer.

J is TRBJ2-7 and V is TRBV5-1, with 8 bases identical to TRBD1. V was pared by 4 bases and J by 2 bases, with 2 bases of the junction left unmatched. CDR3 length: 13 residues. CDR1 is SGHRS and CDR2 is YFSETQ in the germline V gene. The CDR3 DNA follows: TGCGCCAGCAGCACGGACAGGGCCTACGAGCAGTACTTC. Translating gives CASSTDRAYEQYF.

J is TRBJ1-1 and V is TRBV19, with unresolved D. Between the trimmed V and J ends, which lost 7 bases and 0 bases, there was a span of 6 bases. The CDR3 runs 12 residues. The germline gives CDR1 LNHDA, CDR2 SQIVND (reference sequence). Written as DNA, the CDR3 is TGTGCCAGTATGACGGTGAACACTGAAGCTTTCTTT. Protein sequence: CASMTVNTEAFF.

The V call is TRBV20-1, the J call TRBJ2-5; D is unclear. The CDR3 runs to 10 residues. The ends were cut back, 5 bases at V and 3 bases at J, with 4 bases in the middle. Germline-derived CDR1 and CDR2 are DFQATT and SNEGSKA (reference sequence). The CDR3 is CSAAKETQYF. The CDR3 region has the DNA TGCAGTGCTGCGAAAGAGACCCAGTACTTC.